Here is one T cell receptor (beta chain) with its context. The CDR3 runs 13 residues. Trimming left V 4 bases short and J 1 base short, with 8 bases between. The germline gives CDR1 SGHKS, CDR2 YYEKEE (reference sequence). Per the authors' pipeline: Counts of nucleated cells, estimated from reference gene primer amplification, were obtained. Some clones are missing from TCRdb's copy, which holds only in-frame ones; the method was immunoSEQ multiplex PCR. V, J and clone size are taken as reported in that table, and D and trimming were inferred from the DNA itself. The data contain some 310,000 clones, approximately 89% of them singletons. The sample is drawn from a study of blood T cell repertoires in COVID-19. Cohorts were based on clinical histories the participants reported.

The sequence derives from a woman aged 25-40 years who had recovered from COVID-19. This chain uses TRBV5-5 with TRBJ2-5; D unresolved. Material: PBMCs or T cells enriched from blood (not recorded which). CDR3 sequence reads: CASSLQLQETQYF. The CDR3 nucleotides are TGTGCCAGCAGCCTACAGCTCCAAGAGACCCAGTACTTC.